A single sample gave rise to the 30 T cell receptor beta chains below, sequenced in a study of T cell responses to AZD1222 COVID-19 vaccine. Some clones are missing from TCRdb's copy, which holds only in-frame ones; the method was immunoSEQ multiplex PCR. The sample records 180,000 or so clones, approximately 94% being singletons. The sequences come from peripheral blood, collected 28 days after the second AZD1222 dose. The receptors here all came from an adult who received the AZD1222 COVID-19 vaccine.

The CDR3 sequence: CASSPRGGGGEAFF. DNA of the CDR3: TGCGCCAGCAGCCCGAGGGGGGGCGGCGGAGAAGCTTTCTTT. V gene TRBV5-1 combines with J gene TRBJ1-1, with a possible D match to TRBD1 (6 bases). Trimming left V 4 bases short and J 8 bases short, with 18 bases between. The CDR3 extends over 14 amino acids. Per the germline V gene, CDR1 is SGHRS and CDR2 is YFSETQ.

To note about this clone: Other DNA sequences in this specimen translate into the identical CDR3. V usage is TRBV2 and J usage is TRBJ2-7, with D uncertain. The CDR3 extends over 11 amino acids. Germline V gene data show CDR1 as SNHLY and CDR2 as FYNNEI. The V end lost 3 bases, the J end lost 4 bases, and 4 bases lay between the germline ends. CDR3 in DNA: TGTGCCAGCAGTGAGGAGTACGAGCAGTACTTC. Translating it yields CASSEEYEQYF. The full variable domain, its missing parts supplied by reference TRBV2 and TRBJ2-7, is EPEVTQTPSHQVTQMGQEVILRCVPISNHLYFYWYRQILGQKVEFLVSFYNNEISEKSEIFDDQFSVERPDGSNFTLKIRSTKLEDSAMYFCASSEEYEQYFGPGTRLTVT.

CDR3: CASRSDRDKNTEAFF. CDR3 sequence (DNA): TGTGCCAGCAGGTCGGACAGGGATAAGAACACTGAAGCTTTCTTT. The rearrangement links TRBV6-5 to TRBJ1-1; 8 bases are a match to TRBD1. V shed 6 bases, J shed 1 base, and the junction held 7 bases outside the gene matches. The CDR3 is 15 amino acids. The germline V gene encodes CDR1 MNHEY and CDR2 SVGAGI.

The chain recombines TRBV30 with TRBJ1-5; the D is unclear. This CDR3 is built from 13 residues. Trimming took off 2 bases at V and 5 bases at J, with 10 bases between the two ends. CDR1 is GTSNPN and CDR2 is SVGIG in the germline V gene (reference sequence). The CDR3 here is CAWSRWGYQPQHF. Written as DNA, the CDR3 is TGTGCCTGGAGTCGTTGGGGTTATCAGCCCCAGCATTTT.

The rearrangement links TRBV19 to TRBJ1-1; D call uncertain. This CDR3 has 14 residues. The V gene lost 6 bases and the J gene lost 0 bases, with 11 bases spanning the gap. Germline loops: CDR1 LNHDA, CDR2 SQIVND (reference sequence). The CDR3 bases are TGTGCCAGTAGACCCACGGGGATGAACACTGAAGCTTTCTTT. Translated: CASRPTGMNTEAFF.

CDR3 amino acids: CASSLEGLVSGEQYF. The CDR3 DNA is TGTGCCAGCAGCTTAGAAGGGCTTGTGTCCGGCGAGCAGTACTTC. The rearrangement joins TRBV7-9 to TRBJ2-7; D call uncertain. This CDR3 comprises 15 residues. Looked up from germline, CDR1 is SEHNR and CDR2 is FQNEAQ (reference sequence). V was pared by 1 base and J by 6 bases, with 16 bases between. The complete variable domain, with remaining parts taken from reference TRBV7-9 and TRBJ2-7, reads DTGVSQNPRHKITKRGQNVTFRCDPISEHNRLYWYRQTLGQGPEFLTYFQNEAQLEKSRLLSDRFSAERPKGSFSTLEIQRTEQGDSAMYLCASSLEGLVSGEQYFGPGTRLTVT.

The chain joins TRBV11-3 to TRBJ2-1; either TRBD1 or TRBD2 may supply D (7 bases each). The V and J ends lost 5 bases and 4 bases respectively, with 18 bases between them. The germline V gene has CDR1 SGHNT and CDR2 YENEEA. CDR3 length equals 16 residues. In DNA, the CDR3 is TGTGCCAGCAGCCGAGGGGGCAGCGGGGATTACAATGAGCAGTTCTTC. Translation: CASSRGGSGDYNEQFF.

The rearrangement links TRBV2 to TRBJ2-7, with D perhaps matching TRBD1 (6 bases). The CDR3 loop spans 14 amino acids. Germline assignment: CDR1 SNHLY and CDR2 FYNNEI. Deletions cut 4 bases from V and 2 bases from J, with 12 bases between. Here the CDR3 DNA reads TGTGCCAGCAGTGTTCAGGGGTTCCCCTACGAGCAGTACTTC. Protein sequence: CASSVQGFPYEQYF.

The chain employs TRBV29-1 and TRBJ2-7; TRBD1 is a possible D gene (6 bases). CDR3 size: 16 residues. Per germline, CDR1 SQVTM and CDR2 ANQGSEA. V lost 7 bases and J 2 bases, leaving 24 bases between the germline ends. The DNA for the CDR3 is TGCAGCGCCCAAGGGTTTGGTGGGGGCAGGACCTACGAGCAGTACTTC. Residues: CSAQGFGGGRTYEQYF.

CDR3 sequence reads: CASSNTPGSSYNSPLHF. The CDR3 DNA is TGTGCCAGCAGCAATACCCCAGGAAGCTCCTATAATTCACCCCTCCACTTT. The rearrangement uses TRBV7-9 and TRBJ1-6; D is ambiguous. Germline loops: CDR1 SEHNR, CDR2 FQNEAQ (reference sequence). The CDR3 contains 17 residues. With 5 bases removed from V and 0 bases from J, the gap between germline ends came to 14 bases.

This rearrangement joins TRBV9 to TRBJ1-6; the D gene is possibly TRBD1 (6 bases). Germline V gene data show CDR1 as SGDLS and CDR2 as YYNGEE. V was clipped by 0 bases and J by 6 bases, with 7 bases between them. This CDR3 has 14 amino acids. The CDR3 loop is CASSVGTVNSPLHF. The CDR3 region has the DNA TGTGCCAGCAGCGTAGGGACAGTTAATTCACCCCTCCACTTT.

This clone appeared a few times. The chain uses TRBV5-4 and TRBJ1-1; D unclear. CDR1 and CDR2 from the germline V gene are SGHNT and YYREEE (reference sequence). V lost 4 bases and J lost 0, with 7 bases in between. The CDR3 extends over 13 amino acids. Written as DNA, the CDR3 is TGTGCCAGCAGCCCTGAGTTGAACACTGAAGCTTTCTTT. Amino acid sequence: CASSPELNTEAFF.

The rearrangement joins TRBV4-1 to TRBJ2-1; weak D call: TRBD2 (5 bases). Germline CDR1 and CDR2: MGHRA and YSYEKL. This CDR3 has 18 amino acids. V gave up 1 base and J gave up 0 bases, with 16 bases separating them. CDR3 bases: TGCGCCAGCAGCCAAGTATCCCTTCGGAGGAGCTCCTACAATGAGCAGTTCTTC. Protein: CASSQVSLRRSSYNEQFF.

The chain links TRBV5-1 to TRBJ2-1; 7 positions agree with TRBD1. CDR1 SGHRS and CDR2 YFSETQ come from the germline V gene. J lost 4 bases, V lost 0 bases, and 4 bases had no gene match. This CDR3 contains 15 residues. Here the CDR3 reads CASSLAQGVYNEQFF. In nucleotides, the CDR3 is TGCGCCAGCAGCTTGGCTCAGGGGGTGTACAATGAGCAGTTCTTC.

The chain recombines TRBV7-9 with TRBJ1-5; a weak D match, TRBD1 (5 bases). CDR1 and CDR2 (germline): SEHNR, FQNEAQ (reference sequence). This CDR3 comprises 15 residues. The ends were cut back, 7 bases at V and 6 bases at J, with 19 bases in the middle. The CDR3 reads CASTKLGQGIQPQHF. In nucleotides, the CDR3 is TGTGCCAGCACCAAACTTGGGCAGGGAATTCAGCCCCAGCATTTT.

The genes are TRBV20-1 and TRBJ2-3; D is uncertain. This CDR3 is 11 amino acids long. The germline gives CDR1 DFQATT, CDR2 SNEGSKA (reference sequence). V was shortened by 3 bases and J by 5 bases, with 6 bases between the two germline ends. CDR3 coding DNA: TGCAGTGCTAGCCGGAAAGATACGCAGTATTTT. Amino acid sequence: CSASRKDTQYF.

This clone came up once. The CDR3 nucleotides are TGTGCCAGCAGACGATCCGCCGGGGGTGGGGGCTACACCTTC. It encodes CASRRSAGGGGYTF. This chain joins TRBV7-9 and TRBJ1-2; D is perhaps TRBD1 (5 bases). V shed 6 bases and J shed 8 bases, with 19 bases lying between them. The CDR3 consists of 14 residues. Germline V CDR1 and CDR2: SEHNR, FQNEAQ (reference sequence). The full variable domain, rest sourced from reference TRBV7-9 and TRBJ1-2, is DTGVSQNPRHKITKRGQNVTFRCDPISEHNRLYWYRQTLGQGPEFLTYFQNEAQLEKSRLLSDRFSAERPKGSFSTLEIQRTEQGDSAMYLCASRRSAGGGGYTFGSGTRLTVV.

The chain couples TRBV11-2 to TRBJ2-2; D is uncertain. The CDR3 extends over 14 amino acids. Trimming removed 5 bases from V and 3 bases from J, with 10 bases in between. Germline V lookup: CDR1 SGHAT, CDR2 FQNNGV. This chain's CDR3 is CASSLGTDTGELFF. CDR3 DNA: TGTGCCAGCAGCCTCGGAACGGACACCGGGGAGCTGTTTTTT.

V and J are TRBV4-1 and TRBJ1-5; no clear D gene. The CDR3 consists of 13 residues. V was pared by 1 base and J by 3 bases, with 4 bases between. CDR1 and CDR2 (germline): MGHRA, YSYEKL. This CDR3 reads CASSQGPNQPQHF. The DNA of the CDR3 is TGCGCCAGCAGCCAAGGACCCAATCAGCCCCAGCATTTT.

The CDR3 DNA sequence: TGTGCCAGCAGCCCAACGGGCTCACCCCTCCACTTT. Amino acid sequence: CASSPTGSPLHF. This chain uses TRBV14 with TRBJ1-6; D unclear. CDR1 and CDR2 (germline): SGHDN, FVKESK. CDR3 length equals 12 residues. Between the trimmed V and J ends, which lost 4 bases and 10 bases, there was a span of 8 bases.

The CDR3 here is CASSITRQNQPQHF. CDR3 nucleotide sequence: TGTGCCAGTAGTATCACGAGGCAAAATCAGCCCCAGCATTTT. This sequence joins TRBV19 and TRBJ1-5; D call uncertain. CDR3 length equals 14 residues. The V gene's germline CDR1 is LNHDA and CDR2 SQIVND (reference sequence). V lost 3 bases and J lost 4, with 10 bases in between. The entire variable domain, with the rest obtained from reference TRBV19 and TRBJ1-5, is as follows: DGGITQSPKYLFRKEGQNVTLSCEQNLNHDAMYWYRQDPGQGLRLIYYSQIVNDFQKGDIAEGYSVSREKKESFPLTVTSAQKNPTAFYLCASSITRQNQPQHFGDGTRLSIL.

The V gene is TRBV6-5, the J gene TRBJ2-7; tentatively, D is TRBD2 (6 bases). This CDR3 has 14 residues. The germline V gene encodes CDR1 MNHEY and CDR2 SVGAGI. Trimming cost V 1 base and J 4 bases, with 11 bases left between them. CDR3 protein: CASSYLRGEYEQYF. The CDR3 DNA reads TGTGCCAGCAGTTACTTGCGGGGAGAGTACGAGCAGTACTTC.

The chain carries TRBV2 and TRBJ2-5; D gene unclear. The CDR3 sequence is 13 residues long. Trimming stripped 1 base from V and 5 bases from J, with 8 bases between. Germline lookup yields CDR1 SNHLY and CDR2 FYNNEI. The CDR3 nucleotides read TGTGCCAGCAGTGAAGAGGGTACGGAGACCCAGTACTTC. This translates into CASSEEGTETQYF.

This clone was seen once. This chain links TRBV30 with TRBJ1-6; D is unresolved. In germline, CDR1 is GTSNPN, CDR2 SVGIG (reference sequence). Trimming stripped 0 bases from V and 14 bases from J, with 14 bases between. The CDR3 loop spans 13 amino acids. The CDR3 is CAWSVLAPPALHF. In nucleotides, the CDR3 is TGTGCCTGGAGTGTACTGGCGCCACCGGCCCTCCACTTT.

The chain uses TRBV19 and TRBJ1-1, with 8 positions matching TRBD1. The CDR3 length is 15 residues. With 3 bases clipped from V and 1 base from J, the junction kept 4 bases outside the gene matches. In germline, CDR1 is LNHDA, CDR2 SQIVND (reference sequence). CDR3 protein: CASSMTGQGNTEAFF. The CDR3 coding sequence is TGTGCCAGTAGTATGACCGGACAGGGGAACACTGAAGCTTTCTTT.

The J gene is TRBJ1-1, the V gene TRBV5-1; D unresolved. CDR1 and CDR2 from the germline V gene are SGHRS and YFSETQ. V lost 4 bases, J lost 4 bases, and 14 bases lay in between. The CDR3 totals 14 residues. Here the CDR3 DNA reads TGCGCCAGCAGCATTATCAGCGATAGCACTGAAGCTTTCTTT. Its translation: CASSIISDSTEAFF.

The rearrangement links TRBV5-1 to TRBJ1-1, with 8 bases lining up with TRBD1. V shed 1 base and J 2 bases; nucleotides not matched to a gene: 7. The germline gives CDR1 SGHRS, CDR2 YFSETQ. The CDR3 is 16 amino acids. The DNA of the CDR3 is TGCGCCAGCAGCTTGCCTTGGACAGGGCAAAACACTGAAGCTTTCTTT. As protein: CASSLPWTGQNTEAFF.

This rearrangement joins TRBV6-2 or TRBV6-3 to TRBJ2-7; D is unclear. CDR3 size: 13 residues. CDR1 MNHEY and CDR2 SVGEGT come from the germline V gene. V lost 2 bases to trimming and J lost 4 bases, with 9 bases between them. CDR3 bases: TGTGCCAGCAGTTACAAGGCCGATTACGAGCAGTACTTC. It encodes CASSYKADYEQYF.

The chain joins TRBV12-3 or TRBV12-4 to TRBJ2-1; the D is unclear. Trimming stripped 2 bases from V and 2 bases from J, with 4 bases between. The CDR3 loop spans 13 amino acids. CDR3 loop: CASSLMAYNEQFF. For the CDR3, the DNA is TGTGCCAGCAGTTTAATGGCCTACAATGAGCAGTTCTTC.

The V gene is TRBV6-2 or TRBV6-3, the J gene TRBJ2-2, with D possibly being TRBD1 (6 bases). V was shortened by 2 bases and J by 1 base, with 14 bases between the two germline ends. Looked up from germline, CDR1 is MNHEY and CDR2 is SVGEGT. The CDR3 loop spans 17 amino acids. The CDR3 DNA reads as TGTGCCAGCAGTTACCCCTTCGACAGGTTGAACACCGGGGAGCTGTTTTTT. This codes for CASSYPFDRLNTGELFF.